A single sample gave rise to the 8 T cell receptor beta chains below, sequenced in a study of T cells in Graves' hyperthyroidism and ophthalmopathy. TCR beta CDR3 region amplification was performed from RNA transcripts. The TCR CDR3 was amplified in a first-round RT-PCR using the HTBI primer set. Via MiXCR, TCRdb re-called the multiplex PCR reads, giving one row per CDR3 protein. The repertoire holds 500,000 to 750,000 distinct CDR3 sequences, with 14% as singletons. Sequencing used blood. Receptor source: a woman between 18 and 29 years old with Graves' ophthalmopathy.

This chain's CDR3 is CASSLGTSGEQYF. The CDR3 DNA sequence: TGTGCCAGCAGTTTGGGGACTAGCGGCGAGCAGTACTTC. The chain combines TRBV27 with TRBJ2-7; 11 nucleotides line up with TRBD2. This CDR3 is built from 13 residues. CDR1 is MNHEY, CDR2 SMNVEV, per germline (reference sequence). Trimming took 3 bases from V and 6 from J; bases not matched to a gene: 1.

This clonotype has a handful of counts. V gene TRBV20-1 combines with J gene TRBJ2-7; D perhaps matches TRBD2 (6 bases). The CDR3 consists of 13 residues. The germline V gene has CDR1 DFQATT and CDR2 SNEGSKA (reference sequence). Trimming removed 2 bases from V and 1 base from J, with 9 bases in between. The CDR3 DNA sequence: TGCAGTGCTAGAATTCGGGGGTCCTACGAGCAGTACTTC. Protein product: CSARIRGSYEQYF.

This clonotype was picked up many times. The chain links TRBV4-1 to TRBJ1-1, with unresolved D. The V and J ends lost 3 bases and 1 base respectively, with 12 bases between them. The CDR3 contains 15 residues. Per the germline V gene, CDR1 is MGHRA and CDR2 is YSYEKL. CDR3 bases: TGCGCCAGCAGCCAGGTAGGACGCCAGAACACTGAAGCTTTCTTT. Amino acids: CASSQVGRQNTEAFF.

This clonotype was detected ten times or more. The chain is built from TRBV6-1 and TRBJ2-2, with a tentative D call TRBD1 (6 bases). V gave up 5 bases and J gave up 4 bases, with 11 bases separating them. The germline V gene has CDR1 MNHNS and CDR2 SASEGT. The CDR3 extends over 14 amino acids. The CDR3 reads CASSRTVGTGELFF. CDR3 DNA: TGTGCCAGCAGTAGGACAGTAGGCACCGGGGAGCTGTTTTTT.

In its sample, this clonotype was seen a few times. V usage is TRBV19 and J usage is TRBJ1-4; a weak D match, TRBD1 (5 bases). This CDR3 has 14 amino acids. Germline V CDR1 and CDR2: LNHDA, SQIVND (reference sequence). V lost 8 bases, J lost 1 base, and 11 bases lay in between. CDR3 coding DNA: TGTGCCAGTTGGGGACGGATAACTAATGAAAAACTGTTTTTT. Amino acid sequence: CASWGRITNEKLFF. The variable domain in full, completed from reference TRBV19 and TRBJ1-4, reads DGGITQSPKYLFRKEGQNVTLSCEQNLNHDAMYWYRQDPGQGLRLIYYSQIVNDFQKGDIAEGYSVSREKKESFPLTVTSAQKNPTAFYLCASWGRITNEKLFFGSGTQLSVL.

The genes are TRBV28 and TRBJ2-7; 9 bases agree with TRBD1. The CDR3 length is 16 residues. V was clipped by 7 bases and J by 3 bases; unmatched bases: 13. Germline V gene lookup returns CDR1 MDHEN and CDR2 SYDVKM. This CDR3 reads CASNLVTRDRDYEQYF. CDR3 in DNA: TGTGCCAGCAACCTCGTGACCCGGGACAGGGACTACGAGCAGTACTTC. Full variable domain (outside the CDR3, taken from reference TRBV28 and TRBJ2-7): DVKVTQSSRYLVKRTGEKVFLECVQDMDHENMFWYRQDPGLGLRLIYFSYDVKMKEKGDIPEGYSVSREKKERFSLILESASTNQTSMYLCASNLVTRDRDYEQYFGPGTRLTVT.

This clonotype came up many times. The chain joins TRBV2 to TRBJ1-2; 9 bases are a match to TRBD1. V was clipped by 7 bases and J by 4 bases; unmatched bases: 4. Germline V lookup: CDR1 SNHLY, CDR2 FYNNEI. This CDR3 comprises 13 residues. CDR3 in amino acids: CASTRDRVYGYTF. CDR3 in DNA: TGTGCCAGCACCCGGGACAGGGTCTATGGCTACACCTTC.

This clonotype was picked up many times. The chain is built from TRBV12-3 or TRBV12-4 and TRBJ1-1; no clear D. The CDR3 length is 14 residues. The V end lost 2 bases, the J end lost 1 base, and 8 bases lay between the germline ends. The CDR3 DNA sequence: TGTGCCAGCAGTTTATGGGCCGGGAACACTGAAGCTTTCTTT. This sequence encodes CASSLWAGNTEAFF.